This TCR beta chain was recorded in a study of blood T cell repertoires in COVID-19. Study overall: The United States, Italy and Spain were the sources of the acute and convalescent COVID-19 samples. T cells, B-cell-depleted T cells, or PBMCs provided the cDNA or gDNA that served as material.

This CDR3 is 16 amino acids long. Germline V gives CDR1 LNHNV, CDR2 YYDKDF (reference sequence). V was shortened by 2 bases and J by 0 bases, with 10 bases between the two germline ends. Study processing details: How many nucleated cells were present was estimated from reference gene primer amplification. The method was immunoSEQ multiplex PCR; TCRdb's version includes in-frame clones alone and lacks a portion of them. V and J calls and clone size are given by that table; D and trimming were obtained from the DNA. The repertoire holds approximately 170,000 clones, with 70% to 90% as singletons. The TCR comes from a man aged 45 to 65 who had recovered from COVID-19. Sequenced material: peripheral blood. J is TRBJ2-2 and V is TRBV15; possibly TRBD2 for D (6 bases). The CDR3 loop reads CATSRPGGPNTGELFF. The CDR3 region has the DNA TGTGCCACCAGCAGACCCGGGGGACCGAACACCGGGGAGCTGTTTTTT.